This T cell receptor (beta chain) was documented in a study of chemoradiotherapy in HPV16-positive cancers. Turning to the study itself: Candidate HPV-specific T-cell clones and common TCR motifs came from functional assays in a couple of HPV16-positive patients. Study results and limitations: Candidate HPV-specific clones and E7-related TCR motifs grew in tumor during treatment.

This CDR3 is 18 amino acids long. After removal of 3 bases from V and 4 bases from J, the junction contained 14 bases not matched to a gene. Germline values: CDR1 SGDLS, CDR2 YYNGEE. As to this clone: Its antigen is as yet unknown.

Repertoires were generated with immunoSEQ multiplex PCR, while TCRdb's copy carries only in-frame clones and drops some. The data show more than 12,000 clones, approximately 91% seen once. Repertoires were sampled repeatedly during chemoradiotherapy. This receptor was obtained from a human donor with HPV-associated anogenital cancer. V is TRBV9 and J is TRBJ2-2; 8 nucleotides match TRBD1. The sequenced sample was blood, obtained from a patient who underwent chemoradiotherapy. The CDR3 DNA reads TGTGCCAGCAGCGGAATAGGGACAGGAGGCGGTAGCACCGGGGAGCTGTTTTTT. It encodes CASSGIGTGGGSTGELFF.